This T cell receptor beta chain was observed in a study of coeliac disease. The overall study: Coeliac patients had newly diagnosed active disease, refractory type I disease, or gluten-free diet control. Findings and caveats of the study: Only 1 of 6 controls, but 9 of 18 coeliac samples, showed published gliadin-specific TRB sequences.

CDR1 and CDR2 from the germline V gene are SGHVS and FQNEAQ. V lost 5 bases to trimming and J lost 0 bases, with 17 bases between them. The CDR3 sequence is 16 residues long. This clone appeared once. Its antigen is currently unknown. Using immunoSEQ multiplex PCR, the repertoire was profiled, and TCRdb retains in-frame clones only, with some absent. In the table there are approximately 7,000 clones, around 60% of which are singletons. The source of this sequence is a middle-aged man with active celiac disease. Sequenced sample: lamina propria lymphocytes from the gut. The chain combines TRBV7-8 with TRBJ2-7; no clear D. The CDR3 nucleotides are TGTGCCAGCAGCGGAATCGATGGGCCCGGCTCCTACGAGCAGTACTTC. As protein: CASSGIDGPGSYEQYF.